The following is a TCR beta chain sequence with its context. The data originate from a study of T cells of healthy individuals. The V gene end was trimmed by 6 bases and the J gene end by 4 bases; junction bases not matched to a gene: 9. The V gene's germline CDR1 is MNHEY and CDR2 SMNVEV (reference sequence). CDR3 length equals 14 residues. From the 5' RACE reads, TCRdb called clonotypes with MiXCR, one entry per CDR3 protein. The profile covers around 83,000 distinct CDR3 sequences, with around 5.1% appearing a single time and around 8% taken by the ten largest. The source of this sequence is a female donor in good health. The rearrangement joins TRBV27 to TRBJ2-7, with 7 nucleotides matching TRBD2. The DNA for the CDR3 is TGTGCCAGCAGCCGGTCCGAGCGGGGTTACGAGCAGTACTTC. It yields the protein CASSRSERGYEQYF.